These 3 T cell receptor beta chains originate from one sample sequenced in a study of cytomegalovirus exposure and HLA in healthy donors. The protocol was immunoSEQ multiplex PCR, while the TCRdb copy is restricted to in-frame clones and leaves out a portion. The sample has about 150,000 clones; 86% are singletons. The specimen sequenced was PBMCs. The receptors come from a human donor in good health.

This sequence joins TRBV5-1 and TRBJ2-2; D is undetermined. Germline CDR1 is SGHRS and CDR2 is YFSETQ. V was shortened by 2 bases and J by 4 bases, with 9 bases between the two germline ends. The CDR3 covers 14 residues. The CDR3 bases are TGCGCCAGCAGCTTCTTGGTGAGCACCGGGGAGCTGTTTTTT. It specifies CASSFLVSTGELFF.

This rearrangement joins TRBV30 to TRBJ2-7; TRBD2 agrees at 14 bases. CDR1 and CDR2 from the germline V gene are GTSNPN and SVGIG (reference sequence). CDR3 length: 20 residues. Germline trimming cut 3 bases from V and 3 bases from J; bases unmatched to any gene: 19. Here the CDR3 DNA reads TGTGCCTGGAGAGAAATGGGGACTAGCGGGAGTCGGGCAGGGCTCTACGAGCAGTACTTC. It encodes CAWREMGTSGSRAGLYEQYF.

The CDR3: CASSFLSTQAGSRQETQYF. CDR3 coding DNA: TGCGCCAGCAGCTTTTTAAGTACACAAGCGGGAAGCAGGCAAGAGACCCAGTACTTC. J is TRBJ2-5 and V is TRBV5-1; the match to TRBD2 covers 7 bases. Unmatched junction bases numbered 18, after V lost 2 bases and J lost 2 bases. This CDR3 region has 19 residues. In germline, CDR1 is SGHRS, CDR2 YFSETQ.